Listed below are T cell receptor beta chains from one sample, sequenced in a study of CD8+ T cells in alopecia areata. Assay used: immunoSEQ multiplex PCR; TCRdb lists only in-frame clones, some missing. The data contain 90,000 to 130,000 clones, under 60% of them seen just once; the ten biggest clones take up 20% to 30%. Sequenced: NKG2D-low CD8+ T cells sorted from blood. The receptors originated from a human donor with alopecia areata. The CDR3 runs from the conserved cysteine through the conserved F or W. D genes are given only for firm matches. A row's size may be missing; if present it is once, few, many or a size class.

cdr3_aa	cdr3_nt	v_call	j_call	d_call	clone_size
CASSDPRYTQYF	TGTGCCAGCAGTGATCCACGTTATACGCAGTATTTT	TRBV25-1	TRBJ2-3	NA	few
CASRATSGRSGANVLTF	TGTGCCAGCAGGGCGACTAGCGGGAGGTCTGGGGCCAACGTCCTGACTTTC	TRBV9	TRBJ2-6	TRBD2	once
CASSAKGRLSTDTQYF	TGTGCCAGCAGTGCGAAGGGACGCCTATCTACAGATACGCAGTATTTT	TRBV25-1	TRBJ2-3	NA	few
CASSQIAGTSGRASSGELFF	TGTGCCAGCAGTCAAATCGCCGGGACTAGCGGGAGGGCCTCTTCCGGGGAGCTGTTTTTT	TRBV7-3	TRBJ2-2	TRBD2	few
CASSLRTGADTQYF	TGTGCCAGCAGTTTAAGGACAGGGGCCGATACGCAGTATTTT	TRBV28	TRBJ2-3	TRBD1	NA
CASSSFSTEAFF	TGTGCCAGCAGTTCCTTTTCGACTGAAGCTTTCTTT	TRBV13	TRBJ1-1	NA	few
CASSQDFPSGLRNEQFF	TGCGCCAGCAGCCAAGATTTTCCTAGCGGGTTACGTAATGAGCAGTTCTTC	TRBV4-1	TRBJ2-1	TRBD2	once
CANPAGLSTDTQYF	TGTGCCAACCCGGCAGGGCTTAGCACAGATACGCAGTATTTT	TRBV2	TRBJ2-3	NA	NA
CASTQEAGAYYEQYF	TGTGCCAGCACACAGGAGGCAGGGGCGTACTACGAGCAGTACTTC	TRBV7-9	TRBJ2-7	NA	NA
CASSPRPGTGSDEQFF	TGTGCCAGCAGCCCCCGTCCCGGGACAGGGTCCGATGAGCAGTTCTTC	TRBV6-6	TRBJ2-1	TRBD1	NA
CASSFCGRSYEQYF	TGTGCCAGCAGCTTCTGCGGGAGGTCCTACGAGCAGTACTTC	TRBV7-4	TRBJ2-7	TRBD2	NA
CASSLASEQFF	TGTGCCAGCAGCTTGGCCAGTGAGCAGTTCTTC	TRBV5-6	TRBJ2-1	NA	NA
CASSASGTSTDTQYF	TGTGCCAGCAGCGCTAGCGGGACGTCCACAGATACGCAGTATTTT	TRBV9	TRBJ2-3	TRBD2	once
CASRNLTGGEQPQHF	TGTGCCAGCAGAAACCTTACAGGGGGCGAACAGCCCCAGCATTTT	TRBV7-8	TRBJ1-5	TRBD1	NA
CASSVSSGLNEQFF	TGTGCCAGCAGCGTGTCTAGCGGGCTGAATGAGCAGTTCTTC	TRBV9	TRBJ2-1	TRBD2	NA
CASSHQGGTDTQYF	TGTGCCAGCAGTCATCAGGGGGGCACAGATACGCAGTATTTT	TRBV28	TRBJ2-3	TRBD1	NA
CASSVEGSYEQYF	TGTGCCAGCAGCGTAGAAGGGTCCTACGAGCAGTACTTC	TRBV9	TRBJ2-7	NA	NA
CASSNPGPYNEQFF	TGTGCCAGTAGTAACCCCGGTCCCTACAATGAGCAGTTCTTC	TRBV19	TRBJ2-1	NA	NA
CANDGTDYMNTEAFF	TGTGCCAATGACGGGACGGACTACATGAACACTGAAGCTTTCTTT	TRBV2	TRBJ1-1	NA	NA
CASSFAGTSSYEQYF	TGTGCCAGCAGCTTCGCCGGGACTAGCTCCTACGAGCAGTACTTC	TRBV11-2	TRBJ2-7	TRBD2	once
CASTHAAGVIEQFF	TGTGCCAGTACCCACGCGGCAGGGGTAATTGAGCAGTTCTTC	TRBV19	TRBJ2-1	NA	NA
CASSTGSPEQYF	TGTGCCAGTAGTACCGGTAGTCCGGAGCAGTACTTC	TRBV19	TRBJ2-7	NA	NA
CASSEESYEQYF	TGCGCCAGCAGTGAAGAGTCCTACGAGCAGTACTTC	TRBV5-1	TRBJ2-7	NA	few
CASSLPSSPGELFF	TGTGCCAGCAGTTTACCGTCGTCCCCCGGGGAGCTGTTTTTT	TRBV27	TRBJ2-2	NA	NA
CASSQSQTSGPYEQYF	TGCGCCAGCAGCCAATCACAGACTAGCGGGCCCTACGAGCAGTACTTC	TRBV4-1	TRBJ2-7	TRBD2	few
CASSPSGRGYEQYF	TGTGCCAGCAGCCCTAGCGGGAGAGGCTACGAGCAGTACTTC	TRBV6-5	TRBJ2-7	TRBD2	few
CASSFIHAGQGIAGGDNEQFF	TGTGCCAGCAGTTTCATCCACGCGGGACAGGGAATAGCGGGCGGGGACAATGAGCAGTTCTTC	TRBV28	TRBJ2-1	TRBD1	NA
CASRERGSGANVLTF	TGTGCCAGTAGGGAAAGGGGTTCTGGGGCCAACGTCCTGACTTTC	TRBV19	TRBJ2-6	NA	few
CASSWTPETEAFF	TGCGCCAGCAGCTGGACCCCCGAGACTGAAGCTTTCTTT	TRBV5-1	TRBJ1-1	NA	NA
CASSYGGQREQYF	TGTGCCAGCAGCTACGGTGGTCAGCGGGAGCAGTACTTC	TRBV5-6	TRBJ2-5	TRBD2	NA